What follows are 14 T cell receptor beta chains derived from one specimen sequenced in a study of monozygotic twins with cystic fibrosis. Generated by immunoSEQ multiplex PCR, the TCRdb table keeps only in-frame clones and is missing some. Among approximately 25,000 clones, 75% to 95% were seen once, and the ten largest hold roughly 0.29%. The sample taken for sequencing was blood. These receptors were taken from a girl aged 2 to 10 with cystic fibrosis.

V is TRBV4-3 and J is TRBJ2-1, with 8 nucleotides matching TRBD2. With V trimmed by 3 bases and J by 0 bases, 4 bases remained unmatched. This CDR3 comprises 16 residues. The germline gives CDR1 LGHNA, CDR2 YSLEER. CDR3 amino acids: CASSHDTSGSYNEQFF. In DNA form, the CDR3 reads TGCGCCAGCAGCCACGACACTAGCGGCTCCTACAATGAGCAGTTCTTC.

The CDR3, as DNA: TGTGCCAGCAGCTCCGGGGACAAATCCTCTGGAAACACCATATATTTT. It is translated as CASSSGDKSSGNTIYF. The chain recombines TRBV9 with TRBJ1-3, with TRBD1 as a possible D gene (6 bases). Germline V gives CDR1 SGDLS, CDR2 YYNGEE. CDR3 length: 16 residues. V was cut by 4 bases and J by 0 bases, with 14 bases left in between.

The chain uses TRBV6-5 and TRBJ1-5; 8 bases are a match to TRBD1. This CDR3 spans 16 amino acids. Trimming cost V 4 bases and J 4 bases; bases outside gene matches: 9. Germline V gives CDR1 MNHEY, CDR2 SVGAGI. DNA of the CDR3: TGTGCCAGCAGTTTAAACAGGGGGAACGGGAATCAGCCCCAGCATTTT. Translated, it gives CASSLNRGNGNQPQHF.

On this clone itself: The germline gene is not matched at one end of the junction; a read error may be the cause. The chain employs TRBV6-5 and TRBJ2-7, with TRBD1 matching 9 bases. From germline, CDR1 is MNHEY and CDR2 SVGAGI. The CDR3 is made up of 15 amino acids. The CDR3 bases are TGTGCCAGCAGTTATTTGGGACAGGGTGATGGCGAGCAGTACTTT. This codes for CASSYLGQGDGEQYF.

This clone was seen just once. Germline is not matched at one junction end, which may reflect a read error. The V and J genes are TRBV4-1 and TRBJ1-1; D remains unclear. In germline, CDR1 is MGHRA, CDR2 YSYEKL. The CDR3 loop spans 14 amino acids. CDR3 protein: CASSQETGITETFF. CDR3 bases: TGCGCCAGCAGCCAAGAGACGGGTATAACTGAAACTTTCTTT.

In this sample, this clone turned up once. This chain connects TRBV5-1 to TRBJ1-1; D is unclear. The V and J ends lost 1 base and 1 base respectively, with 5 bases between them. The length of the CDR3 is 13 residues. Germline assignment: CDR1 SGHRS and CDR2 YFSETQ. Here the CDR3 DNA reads TGCGCCAGCAGCTTGAGCCAGAACACTGAAGCTTTCTTT. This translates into CASSLSQNTEAFF.

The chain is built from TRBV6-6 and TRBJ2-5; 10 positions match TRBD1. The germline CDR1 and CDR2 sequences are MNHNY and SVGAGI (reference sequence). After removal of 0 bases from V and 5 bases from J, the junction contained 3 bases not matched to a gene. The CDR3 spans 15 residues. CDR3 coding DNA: TGTGCCAGCAGTTACTCTGGACAGGGGGTTGAGACCCAGTACTTC. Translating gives CASSYSGQGVETQYF.

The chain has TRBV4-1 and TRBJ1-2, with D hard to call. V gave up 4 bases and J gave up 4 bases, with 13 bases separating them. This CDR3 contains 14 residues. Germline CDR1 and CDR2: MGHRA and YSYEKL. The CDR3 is CASSLPRRSYGYTF. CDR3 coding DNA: TGCGCCAGCAGCCTCCCTCGAAGGAGCTATGGCTACACCTTC.

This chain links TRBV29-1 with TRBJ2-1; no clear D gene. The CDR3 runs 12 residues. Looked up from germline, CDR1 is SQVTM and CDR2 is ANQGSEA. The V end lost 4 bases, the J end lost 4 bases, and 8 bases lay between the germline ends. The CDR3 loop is CSVGREYNEQFF. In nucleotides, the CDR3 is TGCAGCGTTGGGCGCGAGTACAATGAGCAGTTCTTC.

CDR3: CATSRATGSLDAFF. CDR3 coding DNA: TGTGCCACCAGCAGAGCGACAGGGTCTCTCGACGCTTTCTTT. This chain joins TRBV15 and TRBJ1-1, with TRBD1 matching 7 bases. J gave up 11 bases and V 1 base, and 10 bases lay outside the gene matches. The CDR3 loop spans 14 amino acids. Germline assignment: CDR1 LNHNV and CDR2 YYDKDF (reference sequence).

As DNA, the CDR3 is TGTGCCAGCAGCATTAGCGGGGGTATAAACACCGGGGAGCTGTTTTTT. Its protein product is CASSISGGINTGELFF. The chain uses TRBV7-2 and TRBJ2-2; 9 bases fit TRBD2. Germline assignment: CDR1 SGHTA and CDR2 FQGNSA. The CDR3 contains 16 residues. J gave up 2 bases and V 5 bases, and 6 bases lay outside the gene matches.

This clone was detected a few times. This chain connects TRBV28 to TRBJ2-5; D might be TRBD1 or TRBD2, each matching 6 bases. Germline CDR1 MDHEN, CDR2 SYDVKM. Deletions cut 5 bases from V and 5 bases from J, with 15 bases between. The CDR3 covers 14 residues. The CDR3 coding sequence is TGTGCCAGCAGTCCTCTCGGGGGCGCGGAGACCCAGTACTTC. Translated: CASSPLGGAETQYF.

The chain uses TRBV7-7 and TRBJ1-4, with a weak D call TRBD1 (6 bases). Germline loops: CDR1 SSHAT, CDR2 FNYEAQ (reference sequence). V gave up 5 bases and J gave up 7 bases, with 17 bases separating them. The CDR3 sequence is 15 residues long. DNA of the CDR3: TGTGCCAGCAGCCCTCAACAGGGATCGTTTGAAAAACTGTTTTTT. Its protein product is CASSPQQGSFEKLFF.

The CDR3 DNA reads TGTGCCAGCAGATCCAGGGACCATATAGGAACTCAGCAGCCCCAGCATTTT. This encodes CASRSRDHIGTQQPQHF. V is TRBV28 and J is TRBJ1-5; maybe TRBD1 (5 bases). Trimming cost V 6 bases and J 7 bases, with 25 bases left between them. This CDR3 has 17 residues. In germline, CDR1 is MDHEN, CDR2 SYDVKM.